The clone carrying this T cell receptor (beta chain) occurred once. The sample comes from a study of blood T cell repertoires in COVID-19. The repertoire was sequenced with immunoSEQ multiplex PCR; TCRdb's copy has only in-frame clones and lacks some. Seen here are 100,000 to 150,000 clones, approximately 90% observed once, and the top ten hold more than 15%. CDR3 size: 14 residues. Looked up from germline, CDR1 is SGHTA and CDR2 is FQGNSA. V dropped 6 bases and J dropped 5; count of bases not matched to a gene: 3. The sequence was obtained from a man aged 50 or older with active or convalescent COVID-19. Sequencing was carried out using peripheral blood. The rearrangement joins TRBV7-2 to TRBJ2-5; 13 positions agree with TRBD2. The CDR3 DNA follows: TGTGCCAGCAGACTACTAGCGGGGGGGGAGACCCAGTACTTC. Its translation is CASRLLAGGETQYF.